In its sample, the clone carrying this T cell receptor (beta chain) was seen a few times. Its specificity is not known. Sorting produced populations that all topped 98% purity. The data are from a study of beta chain features in type 1 diabetes. Isolated RNA was reverse transcribed in full, so expressed TCRB transcripts were sequenced. Only in-frame clones appear in the TCRdb table, and some are missing; sequencing was by immunoSEQ multiplex PCR. The sample consists of 310,000 or so clones, 15% of them appearing once. The study's findings and limits: There was a moderate but significant shortening of TCRB CDR3s in all four CD4+ subsets of Type 1 diabetes patients.

Germline V gene sequence: CDR1 SGHAT, CDR2 FQNNGV. CDR3 length: 15 residues. Trimming cost V 0 bases and J 2 bases, with 10 bases left between them. The chain couples TRBV11-2 to TRBJ2-5; TRBD2 might be the D (5 bases). The receptor comes from a young man with type 1 diabetes. The sequenced sample consisted of naive CD4+ T cells from blood. DNA of the CDR3: TGTGCCAGCAGCTTAGATCGGGGAGTTCAAGAGACCCAGTACTTC. This encodes CASSLDRGVQETQYF. The whole variable domain, filled in from reference TRBV11-2 and TRBJ2-5, reads EAGVAQSPRYKIIEKRQSVAFWCNPISGHATLYWYQQILGQGPKLLIQFQNNGVVDDSQLPKDRFSAERLKGVDSTLKIQPAKLEDSAVYLCASSLDRGVQETQYFGPGTRLLVL.